This T cell receptor (beta chain) was recovered during a study of CD8 T cells in cerebrospinal fluid in Alzheimer's disease. This clonotype shows up as medium-sized by frequency. Its antigen is undetermined. After re-calling the 10x single-cell sequencing reads, TCRdb lists one entry per CDR3 protein, DNA absent. Seen in this sample are 1,000 to 1,500 distinct CDR3 sequences; the ten most common clones hold about 8%. Biomarkers including neurofilament, amyloid-beta and tau confirmed neurodegeneration in the patients. The study's findings and limits: The largest CSF clone was proportionally bigger in mild cognitive impairment or Alzheimer's disease than controls.

The CDR3 runs to 13 residues. Germline V gives CDR1 MNHNS, CDR2 SASEGT. The specimen was cerebrospinal fluid. The chain combines TRBV6-1 with TRBJ1-1. The TCR originated in a human donor with Alzheimer's disease. The CDR3 protein is CASRDRAVTEAFF.